This section outlines one T cell receptor beta chain sequence together with its context. This clonotype has just a few counts. Its antigen is not yet known. Base qualities were left out, and no much larger clone turns up one base away. The sample is drawn from a study of blood T cells in healthy people across ages (dated by TCRdb to between 2015 and 2017). With respect to the entire study: Template switching captured roughly one uniquely barcoded TCR beta cDNA molecule per two T cells in model experiments. Age-related changes in TCR beta repertoire diversity were measured in the study by deep sequencing normalized with unique cDNA molecular identifiers. The donors were split into four age groups: young (average 16 years), middle-aged (39), aged (around 67) and long-lived (under 90). To avoid experimental bias, donors of different ages were spread randomly across the sequencing lanes. The study analyzed two additional independent replicas of 1 million unique cDNA reads from the same blood draw for two donors, one aged 18 to 30 and one aged 80 or older.

V and J are trimmed by 3 bases and 9 bases, and the gene matches miss 2 bases of the junction. The CDR3 has 12 amino acids, counting the end cysteine and phenylalanine. Of all the DNA, just the CDR3 is kept, 36 bases in frame from base 1. The germline V gene (reference sequence) gives CDR1 as DFQATT and CDR2 as SNEGSKA. Systemically healthy Caucasian individuals from Russia, roughly 40 in total and aged about 6 to 100 years, were included as donors. Ten milliliters of peripheral blood were drawn from each donor into EDTA-treated Vacutainer tubes. Ficoll-Paque density-gradient centrifugation was used to isolate PBMCs, with at least 6 million obtained per sample. Trizol reagent was used to extract total RNA from PBMCs, with at least 5.5 micrograms per sample. For every donor, flow cytometry on a PBMC aliquot measured the percentage of naive CD45RAhigh/CD27high T cells. The full study reports these points: Conclusive comparison of naive and antigen-experienced compartments was prevented by the profiling of bulk unsorted PBMCs. Because the CMV infection status of the donors was unknown, age-related changes in expanded clonotypes may potentially have been confounded. Compared with the aged group, the long-lived group had more naive CD4+ T cells, fewer expanded clones and increased TCR diversity, a pattern suggesting age selection. Estimates of total diversity based on one million sequenced T cells were considered lower bounds and underestimates. Observed TCR beta diversity per million T cells fell roughly linearly with age, and a significant reduction was already apparent by age around 44. The percentage of naive T cells measured by flow cytometry correlated strongly with observed TCR beta diversity.

Libraries came from 5' RACE. The listed sequencing device is Illumina HiSeq 2500. The second PCR ran for about 7 to 11 cycles and used a J-beta primer mix along with a sample-barcoded 5' primer. A template-switch 5' adaptor carrying 12 random nucleotides introduced a unique molecular identifier onto each TCR beta cDNA molecule. At least 3 million CDR3-containing paired-end reads were obtained from each sample. All of the RNA was converted into first-strand cDNA using the Mint cDNA synthesis kit, with a TRBC-specific oligonucleotide serving as the primer. After uracil-DNA glycosylase treatment, a first 18-cycle PCR used universal primers M1SS and BC2_uni_R on all cDNA. From the authors' description of their analysis: For normalization, 1 million high-quality reads, each with a distinct molecular identifier, were randomly selected from each sample. Reads with shared molecular identifiers were discarded instead of being binned into consensus sequences. MiTCR, with a Q25 quality threshold and the strictest error-elimination algorithm, was used for CDR3 identification, clonotype clustering and error correction. A nonparametric unseen species model with Euler transformation was used to estimate lower-bound total TCR beta diversity. TCRdb reprocessed the public reads (quality trimming at Q25 with fastp, clone calling with MiXCR) and kept in-frame beta chains. Rows with a matching CDR3 protein are joined into one entry that keeps the most common DNA and genes. V and J calls and clone size were set by TCRdb, not the authors. The sample table lists 890,000 or so distinct CDR3 sequences, under 80% of them with a count of one. The ten largest make up about a quarter of the sample.

The receptor was derived from a man aged 25-45 years in good health. This chain is built from TRBV20-1 and TRBJ1-6, with 7 bases in between that match TRBD1. The specimen sequenced was blood. The CDR3 protein: CSASRQGSPLHF. Read as DNA, the sequence is TGCAGTGCTAGTCGACAGGGTTCACCCCTCCACTTT.